This T cell receptor beta chain was captured in a study of tumor-infiltrating lymphocytes in primary liver carcinoma. Regarding the study as a whole: Significantly larger top-250-clone fractions were found in tumors than in blood (p = 0.039).

As concerns this clonotype: Its specificity is unknown. Mismatch with germline at one junction end may stem from a read error.

The study co-extracted DNA and RNA from 20-30 mg of unsorted bulk tissue. Total RNA amounting to 450 to 500 ng was the source from which TCR beta cDNA was made with a constant-region primer. Three-round nested multiplex PCR performed with slightly modified ARM-PCR produced the TCR beta libraries. TCRdb fed the multiplex PCR reads into MiXCR, producing one record per CDR3 protein. The sample holds about 120,000 distinct CDR3 sequences, about two thirds seen once. This sequence was found in a woman aged 55-69 years with primary liver carcinoma and hepatitis B virus infection. The sample taken for sequencing was tumor-adjacent normal liver tissue.

The CDR3 spells CESSLDRTRGCTF. CDR3 nucleotides: TGTGAAAGCAGCTTAGATCGGACCCGTGGCTGCACCTTC. The chain joins TRBV11-2 to TRBJ1-2; D gene unclear. This CDR3 is 13 amino acids long. Germline CDR1 reads SGHAT; CDR2 reads FQNNGV.